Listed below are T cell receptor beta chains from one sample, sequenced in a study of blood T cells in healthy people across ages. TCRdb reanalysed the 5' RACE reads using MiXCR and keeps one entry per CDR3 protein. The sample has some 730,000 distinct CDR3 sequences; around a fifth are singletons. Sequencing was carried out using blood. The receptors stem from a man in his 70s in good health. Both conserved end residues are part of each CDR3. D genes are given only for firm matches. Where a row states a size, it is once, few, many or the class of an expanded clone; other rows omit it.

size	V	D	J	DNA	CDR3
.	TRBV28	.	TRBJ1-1	TGTGCCAGCAGTCCCCCATACAGGTTGGACACTGAAGCTTTCTTT	CASSPPYRLDTEAFF
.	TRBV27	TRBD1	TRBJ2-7	TGTGCCAGCAGTTTAGGGGGGACAGGGGCATACGAGCAGTACTTC	CASSLGGTGAYEQYF
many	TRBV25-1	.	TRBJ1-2	TGTGCCAGCAGTCGACAGAACTATGGCTACACCTTC	CASSRQNYGYTF
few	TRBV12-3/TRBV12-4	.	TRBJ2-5	TGTGCCAGCAGCCCCTCTTATAGAAACCAAGAGACCCAGTACTTC	CASSPSYRNQETQYF
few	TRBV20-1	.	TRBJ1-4	TGCAGTGCTAGTCGACAGCTTGAAAAACTGTTTTTT	CSASRQLEKLFF
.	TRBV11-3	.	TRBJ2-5	TGTGCCAGCAGTTCCCCTGTATTACCAGAGACCCAGTACTTC	CASSSPVLPETQYF
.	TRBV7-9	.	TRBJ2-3	TGTGCCAGCAGCTCCCGGGCGTGGGACACAAGCACAGATACGCAGTATTTT	CASSSRAWDTSTDTQYF
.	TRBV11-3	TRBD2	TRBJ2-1	TGTGCCAGCAGCTTAGGTAGAGGGACTATGGAGCATGAGCAGTTCTTC	CASSLGRGTMEHEQFF
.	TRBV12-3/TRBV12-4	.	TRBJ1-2	TGTGCCAGCAGTTTAAATACAGGGAGGGGCTATGGCTACACCTTC	CASSLNTGRGYGYTF
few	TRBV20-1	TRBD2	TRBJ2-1	TGCAGTGCTAGGGGGACTGCGGGGGAGATCGACAATGAGCAGTTCTTC	CSARGTAGEIDNEQFF
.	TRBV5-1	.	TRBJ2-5	TGCGCCAGCAGCTTGGCGAGGCCACCTGTTCAAGAGACCCAGTACTTC	CASSLARPPVQETQYF
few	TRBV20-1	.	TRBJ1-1	TGCCGTGCTAAGGAGTCCCTGGGGGAAGCTTTCTTT	CRAKESLGEAFF
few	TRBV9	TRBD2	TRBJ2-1	TGTGCCAGCAGCGTGGGGACTAGCGGGACCCGTAACAATGAGCAGTTCTTC	CASSVGTSGTRNNEQFF
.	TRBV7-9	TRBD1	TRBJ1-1	TGTGCCAGCAGCAACAGGGGGCTGTCGAACACTGAAGCTTTCTTT	CASSNRGLSNTEAFF
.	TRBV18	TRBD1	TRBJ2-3	TGTGCCAGCTCACCACCGGGACAGGCAGCCAATACGCAGTATTTT	CASSPPGQAANTQYF
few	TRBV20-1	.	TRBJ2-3	TGCAGTGCTAGAGATCCCCAAAGGGCCCCAAAGGATACGCAGTATTTT	CSARDPQRAPKDTQYF
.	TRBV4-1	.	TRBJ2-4	TGCGCCAGCAGCAAACCGAATCAAGCCAAAAACATTCAGTACTTC	CASSKPNQAKNIQYF
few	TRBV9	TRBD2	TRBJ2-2	TGTGCCAGCAGCGTAGGGCTAGCGGGGGCGTCCACCGGGGAGCTGTTTTTT	CASSVGLAGASTGELFF
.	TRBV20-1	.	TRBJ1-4	TGCAGTGCTCCCACTCGGAGTAATGAAAAACTGTTTTTT	CSAPTRSNEKLFF
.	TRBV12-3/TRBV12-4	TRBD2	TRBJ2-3	TGTGCCAGCAAACAATGGGGACTAGTGAGCACAGATACGCAGTATTTT	CASKQWGLVSTDTQYF
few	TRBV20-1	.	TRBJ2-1	TGCAGTGCGAGGGACCCCGGATTCAACAATGAGCAGTTCTTC	CSARDPGFNNEQFF
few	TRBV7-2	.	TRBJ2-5	TGTGCCAGCGGTTCCCCTTACCGGGAGACCCAGTACTTC	CASGSPYRETQYF
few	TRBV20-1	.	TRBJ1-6	TGCAGTGCTAGGTCCGGAGGGACGGAGAATTCACCCCTCCACTTT	CSARSGGTENSPLHF
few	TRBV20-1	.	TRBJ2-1	TGCAGTGCTAGGCAAGAGGCCCAGCCCAATGAGCAGTTCTTC	CSARQEAQPNEQFF
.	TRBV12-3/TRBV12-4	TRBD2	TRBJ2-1	TGTGCCAGCAGGCGGGGGGGCCTCAATGAGCAGTTCTTC	CASRRGGLNEQFF
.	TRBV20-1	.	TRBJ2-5	TGCAGTGCTAGAGAAACAGGGAGAGAGACCCAGTACTTC	CSARETGRETQYF
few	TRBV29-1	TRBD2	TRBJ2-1	TGCAGCGCTAAACGGGGACTAGCGGGGAATGAGCAGTTCTTC	CSAKRGLAGNEQFF
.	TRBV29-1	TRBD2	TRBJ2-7	TGCAGCGTTGAGTTAGCGGGGGTTGGCGAGCAGTACTTC	CSVELAGVGEQYF
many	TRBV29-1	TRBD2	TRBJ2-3	TGCAGCGTCGGACTAGCGGGGGGGCAAGATACGCAGTATTTT	CSVGLAGGQDTQYF
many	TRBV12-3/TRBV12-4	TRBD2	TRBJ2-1	TGTGCCAGCAGTCGCCCCGGGACTAGATCATACAATGAGCAGTTCTTC	CASSRPGTRSYNEQFF
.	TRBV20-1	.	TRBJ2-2	TGCAGTGCTAGGGACGAGGGTGGGGACACCGGGGAGCTGTTTTTT	CSARDEGGDTGELFF
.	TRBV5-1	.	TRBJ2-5	TGCGCCAGCAGATTGGAACTTCGCGAGACCCAGTACTTC	CASRLELRETQYF
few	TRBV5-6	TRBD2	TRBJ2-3	TGTGCCAGCAGCTACGAGCGGGGGGGCTATTCAGATACGCAGTATTTT	CASSYERGGYSDTQYF
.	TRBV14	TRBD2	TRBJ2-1	TGTGCCGGCAGCCTCGGAGTACTAGCGGGAGGGGGGATCTCCTACAATGAGCAGTTCTTC	CAGSLGVLAGGGISYNEQFF
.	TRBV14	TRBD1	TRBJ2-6	TGTGCCAGCAGCCAAGGGAAGGACAGGGTTTTCTCTGGGGCCAACGTCCTGACTTTC	CASSQGKDRVFSGANVLTF
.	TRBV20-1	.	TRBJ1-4	TGCAGTGCTAGTGTGTCGGGGAGAGGGGCTAATGAAAAACTGTTTTTT	CSASVSGRGANEKLFF
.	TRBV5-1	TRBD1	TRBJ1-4	TGCGCCAGCAGCTTGGGGGCCGGGACAGAGTATGAAAAACTGTTTTTT	CASSLGAGTEYEKLFF
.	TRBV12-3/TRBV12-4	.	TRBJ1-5	TGTGCCAGCAGTTTCCAGCCGCCTAGCAATCAGCCCCAGCATTTT	CASSFQPPSNQPQHF
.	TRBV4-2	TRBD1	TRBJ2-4	TGTGCCAGCAGCGAGGGACAGATAGCCAAAAACATTCAGTACTTC	CASSEGQIAKNIQYF
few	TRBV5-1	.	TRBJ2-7	TGCGCCAGCAGCGCCGACGGATCCTACGAGCAGTACTTC	CASSADGSYEQYF
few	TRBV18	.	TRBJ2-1	TGTGCCAGCTCACCCAAAGACAGGGAGGGCTACAATGAGCAGTTCTTC	CASSPKDREGYNEQFF
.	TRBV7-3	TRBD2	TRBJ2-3	TGTGCCAGCAGCTCCGTAGCGGGATGGACAGATACGCAGTATTTT	CASSSVAGWTDTQYF
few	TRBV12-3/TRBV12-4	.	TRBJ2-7	TGTGCCAGCAGTTACGACATAATGAGGGCTAGTTACGAGCAGTACTTC	CASSYDIMRASYEQYF
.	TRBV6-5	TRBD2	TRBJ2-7	TGTGCCAGCAGTTTTGAATCCCTCCGACTAGCTGCCTCCTACGAGCAGTACTTC	CASSFESLRLAASYEQYF
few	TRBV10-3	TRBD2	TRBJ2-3	TGTGCCATCAGTGTGGATAGCGGGAGCACAGATACGCAGTATTTT	CAISVDSGSTDTQYF
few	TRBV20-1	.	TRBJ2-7	TGCAGTGCCTCTGAAAGGGAGCAGTACTTC	CSASEREQYF
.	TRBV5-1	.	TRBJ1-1	TGCGCCAGCAGCTTGGGAGGGACGGTGGACACTGAAGCTTTCTTT	CASSLGGTVDTEAFF
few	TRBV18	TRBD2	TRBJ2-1	TGTGCCAGCTCACCCTCTAGCGGGAACGACGATGAGCAGTTCTTC	CASSPSSGNDDEQFF
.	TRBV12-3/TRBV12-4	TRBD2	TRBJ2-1	TGTGCCAGCAGCGAGACTAGCGGGTTCCACAATGAGCAGTTCTTC	CASSETSGFHNEQFF
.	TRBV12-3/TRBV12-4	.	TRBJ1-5	TGTGCCAGCAGTCAGGGATACCAGCCCCAGCATTTT	CASSQGYQPQHF
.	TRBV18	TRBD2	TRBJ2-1	TGTGCCAGCTCATTTAGCGGGAGCGGTAGTAATGAGCAGTTCTTC	CASSFSGSGSNEQFF
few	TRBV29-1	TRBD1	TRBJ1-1	TGCAGCGTTGAAGGGCAACAGGGGGTGAACACTGAAGCTTTCTTT	CSVEGQQGVNTEAFF
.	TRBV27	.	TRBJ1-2	TGTGCCAGCAGGGATTACGTAGGGGACTATGGCTACACCTTC	CASRDYVGDYGYTF
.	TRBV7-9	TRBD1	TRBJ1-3	TGTGCCAGCACCCAGTCCCCGGGACAGGGAGAAAACACCATATATTTT	CASTQSPGQGENTIYF
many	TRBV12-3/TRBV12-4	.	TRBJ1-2	TGTGCCAGCGGCCGGGAAGGGACACCCCGAGGAGACACCTTC	CASGREGTPRGDTF
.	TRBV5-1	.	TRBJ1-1	TGCGCCAGCAGCAACGGGACACCCAGGGGAACTGAAGCTTTCTTT	CASSNGTPRGTEAFF
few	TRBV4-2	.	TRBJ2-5	TGTGCCAGCAGCCAAGGGGAACGTCAAGAGACCCAGTACTTC	CASSQGERQETQYF